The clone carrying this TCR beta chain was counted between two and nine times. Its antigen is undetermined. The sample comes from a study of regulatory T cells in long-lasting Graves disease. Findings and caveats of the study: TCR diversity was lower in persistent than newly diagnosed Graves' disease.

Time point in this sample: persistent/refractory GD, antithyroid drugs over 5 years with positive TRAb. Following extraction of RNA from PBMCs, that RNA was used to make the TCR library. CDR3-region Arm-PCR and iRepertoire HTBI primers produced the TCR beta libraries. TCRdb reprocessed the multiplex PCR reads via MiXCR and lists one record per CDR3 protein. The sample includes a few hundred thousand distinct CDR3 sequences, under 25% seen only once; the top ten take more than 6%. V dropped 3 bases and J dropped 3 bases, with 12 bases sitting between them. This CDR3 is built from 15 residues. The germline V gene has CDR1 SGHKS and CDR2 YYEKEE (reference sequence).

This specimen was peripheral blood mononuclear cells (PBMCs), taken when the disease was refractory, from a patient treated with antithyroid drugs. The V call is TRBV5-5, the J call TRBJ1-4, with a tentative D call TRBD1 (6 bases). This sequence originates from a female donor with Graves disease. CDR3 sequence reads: CASSWGHSANEKLFF. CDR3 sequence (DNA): TGTGCCAGCAGCTGGGGACATTCGGCTAATGAAAAACTGTTTTTT. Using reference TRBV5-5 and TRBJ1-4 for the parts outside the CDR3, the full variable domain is DAGVTQSPTHLIKTRGQQVTLRCSPISGHKSVSWYQQVLGQGPQFIFQYYEKEERGRGNFPDRFSARQFPNYSSELNVNALLLGDSALYLCASSWGHSANEKLFFGSGTQLSVL.